The 18 T cell receptor beta chains given below trace back to one sample, sequenced in a study of blood T cell repertoires in COVID-19. This table comes from immunoSEQ multiplex PCR, and its TCRdb copy is limited to in-frame clones, with some not included. The sample carries a few hundred thousand clones, 85% recorded once. Sequenced material: peripheral blood. The receptors here all came from a human donor in a cohort sampled during active COVID-19.

The chain joins TRBV30 to TRBJ2-7; TRBD1 aligns across 8 bases. Germline-derived CDR1 and CDR2 are GTSNPN and SVGIG (reference sequence). This CDR3 spans 12 amino acids. Trimming at V came to 8 bases and at J to 4 bases, leaving 7 bases not matched to a gene. The CDR3 reads CAAQGALYEQYF. The CDR3 bases are TGTGCCGCTCAGGGGGCCCTATACGAGCAGTACTTC.

The V and J genes are TRBV6-5 and TRBJ1-2; 7 nucleotides line up with TRBD1. CDR1 and CDR2 from the germline V gene are MNHEY and SVGAGI. The CDR3 covers 14 residues. Trimming took 8 bases from V and 2 from J; bases not matched to a gene: 8. The CDR3 coding sequence is TGTGCCAGCCTCTCTAGGACAGGAAACTATGGCTACACCTTC. Its protein is CASLSRTGNYGYTF.

This clone was detected only a few times. The chain is built from TRBV5-1 and TRBJ2-3, with TRBD2 identical over 11 bases. With V trimmed by 6 bases and J by 5 bases, 8 bases remained unmatched. CDR3 length equals 15 residues. Germline V gene lookup returns CDR1 SGHRS and CDR2 YFSETQ. The CDR3 is CASNLAGGRGDTQYF. In DNA form, the CDR3 reads TGCGCCAGCAACTTAGCGGGGGGGCGAGGAGATACGCAGTATTTT.

The DNA for the CDR3 is TGTGCCAGCAGCTCCGGACAGGCGATCACTGAAGCTTTCTTT. Amino acids: CASSSGQAITEAFF. J is TRBJ1-1 and V is TRBV6-6; TRBD1 matches at 7 bases. Per germline, CDR1 MNHNY and CDR2 SVGAGI (reference sequence). V trimming: 6 bases; J trimming: 4 bases; junction bases outside the gene matches: 8. This CDR3 is 14 amino acids long.

V is TRBV7-3 and J is TRBJ2-7; 8 positions agree with TRBD2. Germline loops: CDR1 SGHTA, CDR2 FQGTGA. Unmatched junction bases numbered 4, after V lost 5 bases and J lost 4 bases. This CDR3 region has 13 residues. The DNA for the CDR3 is TGTGCCAGCAGCCCGTCGGGGGGGTACGAGCAGTACTTC. Translation gives CASSPSGGYEQYF.

The chain has TRBV7-9 and TRBJ2-1, with a tentative D call TRBD1 (5 bases). The CDR3 contains 15 residues. V was clipped by 2 bases and J by 9 bases, with 17 bases between them. Germline lookup yields CDR1 SEHNR and CDR2 FQNEAQ (reference sequence). CDR3 nucleotide sequence: TGTGCCAGCAGCTTAAGGTCGTGGGGCAGCATTGAGCAGTTCTTC. Translating gives CASSLRSWGSIEQFF.

The chain couples TRBV10-3 to TRBJ1-5; TRBD1 is a possible D gene (5 bases). CDR3 length equals 13 residues. Germline loops: CDR1 ENHRY, CDR2 SYGVKD. V was trimmed by 11 bases and J by 4 bases, leaving 15 bases between them. The CDR3 loop reads CASRWGGNQPQHF. DNA for the CDR3: TGTGCCTCGAGGTGGGGGGGGAATCAGCCCCAGCATTTT.

This clone showed up just once. The chain recombines TRBV9 with TRBJ1-1, with D unclear. The CDR3 has 15 amino acids. Per germline, CDR1 SGDLS and CDR2 YYNGEE. V was cut by 4 bases and J by 1 base, with 14 bases left in between. CDR3 protein: CASSPLGGKNTEAFF. The CDR3 DNA sequence: TGTGCCAGCAGCCCCCTTGGAGGGAAGAACACTGAAGCTTTCTTT.

The chain is built from TRBV10-2 and TRBJ1-3; D is ambiguous. The length of the CDR3 is 14 residues. The V end lost 6 bases, the J end lost 3 bases, and 12 bases lay between the germline ends. Germline V gene data show CDR1 as WSHSY and CDR2 as SAAADI. CDR3 nucleotides: TGCGCCAGCAGCTCCTTGACTGTTGGAAACACCATATATTTT. It is translated as CASSSLTVGNTIYF.

The J gene is TRBJ1-3, the V gene TRBV5-1; 11 positions agree with TRBD1. With V trimmed by 3 bases and J by 7 bases, 6 bases remained unmatched. The CDR3 runs 15 residues. CDR1 is SGHRS and CDR2 is YFSETQ in the germline V gene. Written as DNA, the CDR3 is TGCGCCAGCAGCTGGACAGGGGGCATGAGGAACACCATATATTTT. It is translated as CASSWTGGMRNTIYF. Together with reference TRBV5-1 and TRBJ1-3, the CDR3 gives the full variable domain: KAGVTQTPRYLIKTRGQQVTLSCSPISGHRSVSWYQQTPGQGLQFLFEYFSETQRNKGNFPGRFSGRQFSNSRSEMNVSTLELGDSALYLCASSWTGGMRNTIYFGEGSWLTVV.

This sequence joins TRBV5-1 and TRBJ2-7, with D possibly being TRBD1 (6 bases). The CDR3 contains 14 residues. Germline assignment: CDR1 SGHRS and CDR2 YFSETQ. The germline V and J ends were trimmed by 5 bases and 2 bases, with 14 bases remaining between them. CDR3 nucleotide sequence: TGCGCCAGCAGACCGGGACAATGGCCCTACGAGCAGTACTTC. Amino acid sequence: CASRPGQWPYEQYF.

The chain couples TRBV4-1 to TRBJ2-1, with 9 bases fitting TRBD1. This CDR3 comprises 17 residues. CDR1 and CDR2 (germline): MGHRA, YSYEKL. The trim removed 4 bases at V and 6 bases at J, leaving 13 bases unmatched. The chain's CDR3 is CASSRDNIGTGPNEQFF. The CDR3 nucleotides read TGCGCCAGCAGCCGGGATAACATCGGGACAGGGCCCAATGAGCAGTTCTTC.

The genes are TRBV6-2 or TRBV6-3 and TRBJ1-1; unclear D gene. The CDR3 is made up of 14 amino acids. The V gene lost 7 bases and the J gene lost 6 bases, with 18 bases spanning the gap. Germline-derived CDR1 and CDR2 are MNHEY and SVGEGT. This CDR3 reads CASTPTGMEAEAFF. The CDR3 DNA follows: TGTGCCAGCACCCCTACCGGGATGGAGGCTGAAGCTTTCTTT.

This clone has only one observation. The chain uses TRBV9 and TRBJ2-7; TRBD1 is a possible D gene (6 bases). This CDR3 is 16 amino acids long. Germline V lookup: CDR1 SGDLS, CDR2 YYNGEE. V was trimmed by 3 bases and J by 7 bases, leaving 23 bases between them. The CDR3 bases are TGTGCCAGCAGCGAGGTGCAGGGGCAAGGCCTTGGGGAGCAGTACTTC. The encoded protein is CASSEVQGQGLGEQYF.

There are a few counts of this clone. The CDR3 nucleotides read TGTGCCAGCAGTTATAGCCCGTCACCGGCAACTAATGAAAAACTGTTTTTT. Protein product: CASSYSPSPATNEKLFF. The chain carries TRBV5-5 and TRBJ1-4, with D unclear. V lost 5 bases to trimming and J lost 0 bases, with 17 bases between them. The germline V gene encodes CDR1 SGHKS and CDR2 YYEKEE (reference sequence). The CDR3 extends over 17 amino acids. The whole variable domain, remainder taken from reference TRBV5-5 and TRBJ1-4, is DAGVTQSPTHLIKTRGQQVTLRCSPISGHKSVSWYQQVLGQGPQFIFQYYEKEERGRGNFPDRFSARQFPNYSSELNVNALLLGDSALYLCASSYSPSPATNEKLFFGSGTQLSVL.

The chain joins TRBV7-8 to TRBJ2-7, with D unclear. The V gene's germline CDR1 is SGHVS and CDR2 FQNEAQ. The CDR3 loop spans 11 amino acids. With 5 bases removed from V and 5 bases from J, the gap between germline ends came to 7 bases. CDR3 residues: CASSLSNEQYF. The CDR3 coding sequence is TGTGCCAGCAGCCTCAGTAACGAGCAGTACTTC.

The chain carries TRBV10-1 and TRBJ2-3, with D perhaps matching TRBD1 (6 bases). V was clipped by 2 bases and J by 0 bases, with 12 bases between them. Germline assignment: CDR1 WNHNN and CDR2 SYGVQD (reference sequence). The CDR3 spans 16 residues. CDR3 in amino acids: CASSEGGYRSTDTQYF. The CDR3 nucleotides are TGCGCCAGCAGTGAGGGGGGCTACCGGAGCACAGATACGCAGTATTTT.

This clone was picked up one time. The V gene is TRBV30, the J gene TRBJ2-1, with TRBD2 matching 13 bases. V dropped 4 bases and J dropped 7; count of bases not matched to a gene: 7. The CDR3 totals 15 residues. Germline assignment: CDR1 GTSNPN and CDR2 SVGIG (reference sequence). The CDR3, as DNA: TGTGCCTGGACCCGAGGACTAGCGGGGGCGAATGAGCAGTTCTTC. This codes for CAWTRGLAGANEQFF.